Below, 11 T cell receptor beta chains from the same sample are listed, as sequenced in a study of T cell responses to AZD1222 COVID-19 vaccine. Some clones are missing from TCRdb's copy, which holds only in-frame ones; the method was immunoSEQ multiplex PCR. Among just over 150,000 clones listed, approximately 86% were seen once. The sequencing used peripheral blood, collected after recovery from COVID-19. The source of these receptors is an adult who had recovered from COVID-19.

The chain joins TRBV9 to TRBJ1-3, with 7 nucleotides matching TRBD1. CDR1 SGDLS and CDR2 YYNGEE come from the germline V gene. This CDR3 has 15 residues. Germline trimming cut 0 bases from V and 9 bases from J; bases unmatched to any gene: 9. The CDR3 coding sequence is TGTGCCAGCAGCGTAGAGAGACAGGGAATAGGCACCATATATTTT. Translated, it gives CASSVERQGIGTIYF. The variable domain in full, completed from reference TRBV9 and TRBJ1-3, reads DSGVTQTPKHLITATGQRVTLRCSPRSGDLSVYWYQQSLDQGLQFLIQYYNGEERAKGNILERFSAQQFPDLHSELNLSSLELGDSALYFCASSVERQGIGTIYFGEGSWLTVV.

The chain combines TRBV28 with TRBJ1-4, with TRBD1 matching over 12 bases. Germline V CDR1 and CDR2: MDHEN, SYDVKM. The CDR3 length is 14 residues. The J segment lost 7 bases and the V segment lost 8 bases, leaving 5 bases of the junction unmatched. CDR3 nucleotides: TGTGCCAGCGGGGGACAGGGGGCCGTTGAAAAACTGTTTTTT. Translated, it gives CASGGQGAVEKLFF. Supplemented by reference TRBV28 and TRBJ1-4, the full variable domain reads DVKVTQSSRYLVKRTGEKVFLECVQDMDHENMFWYRQDPGLGLRLIYFSYDVKMKEKGDIPEGYSVSREKKERFSLILESASTNQTSMYLCASGGQGAVEKLFFGSGTQLSVL.

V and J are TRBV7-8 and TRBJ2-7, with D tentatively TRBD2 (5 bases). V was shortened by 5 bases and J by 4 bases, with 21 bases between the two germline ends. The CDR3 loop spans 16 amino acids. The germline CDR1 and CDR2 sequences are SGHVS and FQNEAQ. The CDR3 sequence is CASSQPPERTHYEQYF. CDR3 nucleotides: TGTGCCAGCAGCCAACCCCCCGAGCGGACCCATTACGAGCAGTACTTC.

CDR3 nucleotides: TGTGCCAGCAGCCAGTCCGGGACAGGGGGCAGTGAGCAGTTCTTC. Residues: CASSQSGTGGSEQFF. This chain uses TRBV14 with TRBJ2-1; TRBD1 agrees at 12 bases. Trimming removed 3 bases from V and 9 bases from J; junction bases left unmatched: 6. Germline V gene data show CDR1 as SGHDN and CDR2 as FVKESK. CDR3 length: 15 amino acids.

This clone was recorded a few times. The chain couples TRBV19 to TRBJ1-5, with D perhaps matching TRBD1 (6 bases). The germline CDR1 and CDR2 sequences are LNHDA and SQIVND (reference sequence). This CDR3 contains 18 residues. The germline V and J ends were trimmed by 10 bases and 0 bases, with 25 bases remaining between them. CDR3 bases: TGTGCCACCTCGGAGGGACAAACGACAGATTATAGCAATCAGCCCCAGCATTTT. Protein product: CATSEGQTTDYSNQPQHF.

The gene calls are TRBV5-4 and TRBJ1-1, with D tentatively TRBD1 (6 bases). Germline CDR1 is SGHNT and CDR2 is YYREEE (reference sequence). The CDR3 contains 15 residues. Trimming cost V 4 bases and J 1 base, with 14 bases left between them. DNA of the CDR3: TGTGCCAGCAGCCCAAAGGAGACAGGGAACACTGAAGCTTTCTTT. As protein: CASSPKETGNTEAFF.

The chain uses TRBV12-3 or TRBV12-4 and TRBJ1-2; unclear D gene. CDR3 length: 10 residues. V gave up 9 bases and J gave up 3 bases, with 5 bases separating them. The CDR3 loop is CARHHYGYTF. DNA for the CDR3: TGTGCCAGGCACCACTATGGCTACACCTTC.

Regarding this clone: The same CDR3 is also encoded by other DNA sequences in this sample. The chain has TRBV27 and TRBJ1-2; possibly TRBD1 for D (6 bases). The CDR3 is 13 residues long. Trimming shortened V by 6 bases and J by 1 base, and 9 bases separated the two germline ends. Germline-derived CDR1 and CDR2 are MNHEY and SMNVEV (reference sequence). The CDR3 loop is CASRGQLNYGYTF. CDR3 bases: TGTGCCAGCAGGGGACAACTTAACTATGGCTACACCTTC.

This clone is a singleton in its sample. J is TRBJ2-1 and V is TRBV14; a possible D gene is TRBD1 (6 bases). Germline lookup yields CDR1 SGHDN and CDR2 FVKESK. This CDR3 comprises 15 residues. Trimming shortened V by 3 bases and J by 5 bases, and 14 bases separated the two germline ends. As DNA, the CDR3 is TGTGCCAGCAGCCAGCCCAGGGGTCGGCACAATGAGCAGTTCTTC. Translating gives CASSQPRGRHNEQFF.

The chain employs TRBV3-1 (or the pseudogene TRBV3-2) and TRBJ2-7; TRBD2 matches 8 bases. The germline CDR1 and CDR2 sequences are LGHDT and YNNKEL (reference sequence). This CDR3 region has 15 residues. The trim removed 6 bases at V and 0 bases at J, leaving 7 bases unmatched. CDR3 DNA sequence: TGTGCCAGCAGTCTCGGGGGGGGGAGCTCCTACGAGCAGTACTTC. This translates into CASSLGGGSSYEQYF.

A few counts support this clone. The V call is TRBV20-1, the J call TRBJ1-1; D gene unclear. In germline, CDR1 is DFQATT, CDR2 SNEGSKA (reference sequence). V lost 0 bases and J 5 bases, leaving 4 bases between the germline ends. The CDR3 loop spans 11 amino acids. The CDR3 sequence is CSAREATEAFF. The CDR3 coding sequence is TGCAGTGCTAGAGAGGCAACTGAAGCTTTCTTT.